Listed here are 25 T cell receptor beta chains from one sample, sequenced in a study of regulatory T cells in long-lasting Graves disease. The time point here: newly diagnosed GD, antithyroid drugs for less than 3 months. From RNA extracted from PBMCs, the TCR library was made. The authors built TCR beta libraries using iRepertoire HTBI primers and Arm-PCR of CDR3 regions. One entry per CDR3 protein, called by TCRdb with MiXCR from the multiplex PCR reads. The data show more than 450,000 distinct CDR3 sequences, roughly 17% seen once. This same sample was also taken into another study, of T cells in Graves' hyperthyroidism and ophthalmopathy.

This specimen was peripheral blood mononuclear cells (PBMCs), taken at new diagnosis, from a patient treated with antithyroid drugs. The receptors shown here come from a man between 40 and 49 years old with Graves disease.

The sample holds many counts of this clonotype. The rearrangement uses TRBV3-1 and TRBJ1-2; 7 bases match TRBD1. The CDR3 sequence is 15 residues long. Germline V gene data show CDR1 as LGHDT and CDR2 as YNNKEL (reference sequence). With V trimmed by 0 bases and J by 3 bases, 4 bases remained unmatched. CDR3 residues: CASSQETGRDYGYTF. The CDR3 bases are TGTGCCAGCAGCCAAGAGACAGGGCGGGACTATGGCTACACCTTC.

This clonotype has a handful of counts. This chain joins TRBV12-3 or TRBV12-4 and TRBJ1-2; 8 bases are shared with TRBD1. The CDR3 has 15 amino acids. The ends lost 5 bases at V and 2 bases at J; junction bases unmatched: 7. CDR3 in amino acids: CASSPRQGLNYGYTF. The CDR3 nucleotides are TGTGCCAGCAGTCCCCGACAGGGGCTAAACTATGGCTACACCTTC.

This clonotype was seen repeatedly, ten times or more. The rearrangement uses TRBV11-2 and TRBJ2-7; TRBD2 aligns across 8 bases. The CDR3 extends over 17 amino acids. Germline V gives CDR1 SGHAT, CDR2 FQNNGV. After removal of 2 bases from V and 3 bases from J, the junction contained 12 bases not matched to a gene. CDR3 nucleotides: TGTGCCAGCAGCTTAATGAGTAGCGGGACAAGTTTCTACGAGCAGTACTTC. Encoded protein: CASSLMSSGTSFYEQYF.

The rearrangement links TRBV7-3 to TRBJ2-1; 8 positions agree with TRBD2. The germline CDR1 and CDR2 sequences are SGHTA and FQGTGA. With 3 bases clipped from V and 2 bases from J, the junction kept 9 bases outside the gene matches. The CDR3 loop spans 17 amino acids. The CDR3 region is CASSFYGRGSAYNEQFF. CDR3 nucleotide sequence: TGTGCCAGCAGCTTTTACGGGAGGGGTTCGGCCTACAATGAGCAGTTCTTC.

The chain uses TRBV6-2 or TRBV6-3 and TRBJ1-5; maybe TRBD1 (6 bases). Trimming removed 2 bases at V and 7 bases at J, with 12 bases between. Germline CDR1 reads MNHEY; CDR2 reads SVGEGT. This CDR3 is 14 amino acids long. The CDR3 nucleotides are TGTGCCAGCAGTTACATGGCAGGGGAACAGCCCCAGCATTTT. This sequence encodes CASSYMAGEQPQHF.

Turning to this clonotype: A much larger clone differs from this one at a single base, so this may be a read error. V and J are TRBV20-1 and TRBJ2-4; 8 bases line up with TRBD2. CDR3 length: 15 amino acids. Germline CDR1 and CDR2: DFQATT and SNEGSKA (reference sequence). The V gene end was trimmed by 3 bases and the J gene end by 0 bases; junction bases not matched to a gene: 4. The CDR3 here is CSASGREKAKNIQYF. CDR3 sequence (DNA): TGCAGTGCTAGCGGGAGGGAAAAAGCCAAAAACATTCAGTACTTC.

This clonotype was seen many times. For the CDR3, the DNA is TGTGCCAGCGAGGGGGCAAACACTGAAGCTTTCTTT. This sequence encodes CASEGANTEAFF. V is TRBV2 and J is TRBJ1-1; 7 positions agree with TRBD1. Germline CDR1 is SNHLY and CDR2 is FYNNEI. The CDR3 is 12 amino acids. The V segment lost 8 bases and the J segment 2 bases; nucleotides outside the gene matches: 2.

This clonotype came up a few times. The chain recombines TRBV19 with TRBJ1-5, with TRBD1 matching over 8 bases. Germline V gene lookup returns CDR1 LNHDA and CDR2 SQIVND (reference sequence). The CDR3 is 18 residues long. The junction had 18 bases not matched to a gene; V was cut back by 5 bases and J by 6 bases. The CDR3 is CASSPPGGTGGRSQPQHF. CDR3 nucleotides: TGTGCCAGTAGTCCCCCTGGAGGAACAGGGGGACGTAGTCAGCCCCAGCATTTT.

This chain uses TRBV5-1 with TRBJ1-1; 7 nucleotides align to TRBD1. The CDR3 has 15 amino acids. With V trimmed by 4 bases and J by 3 bases, 9 bases remained unmatched. The germline gives CDR1 SGHRS, CDR2 YFSETQ. Written as DNA, the CDR3 is TGCGCCAGCAGCAGGATGACAGGGTTGGACACTGAAGCTTTCTTT. This encodes CASSRMTGLDTEAFF.

The CDR3 reads CASSLRVVGGELFF. CDR3 nucleotides: TGTGCCAGCAGTTTAAGGGTGGTCGGCGGGGAGCTGTTTTTT. The V call is TRBV27, the J call TRBJ2-2; D is unresolved. The CDR3 length is 14 residues. Germline V gives CDR1 MNHEY, CDR2 SMNVEV (reference sequence). V was clipped by 2 bases and J by 7 bases, with 11 bases between them.

In the case of this clonotype: A much larger clone sits a single nucleotide away, making a read error possible. J is TRBJ1-5 and V is TRBV2; the match to TRBD1 covers 8 bases. Germline CDR1 reads SNHLY; CDR2 reads FYNNEI. This CDR3 spans 15 amino acids. The CDR3 sequence: CAGSKKDRGRQPQHF. CDR3 bases: TGTGCCGGCAGTAAAAAAGACAGGGGTCGCCAGCCCCAGCATTTT.

This clonotype came up many times. J is TRBJ2-2 and V is TRBV5-6; D not certain. This CDR3 is 15 amino acids long. The germline V gene encodes CDR1 SGHDT and CDR2 YYEEEE. The ends were cut back, 4 bases at V and 3 bases at J, with 13 bases in the middle. The CDR3 is CASSGFVEYTGELFF. CDR3 nucleotides: TGTGCCAGCAGCGGGTTTGTTGAATACACCGGGGAGCTGTTTTTT.

This chain's CDR3 is CASSHSAENTGELFF. The CDR3, as DNA: TGTGCCAGCAGCCACTCGGCAGAGAACACCGGGGAGCTGTTTTTT. The chain employs TRBV9 and TRBJ2-2, with unresolved D. This CDR3 is built from 15 residues. Germline V gene sequence: CDR1 SGDLS, CDR2 YYNGEE. Trimming stripped 4 bases from V and 1 base from J, with 11 bases between. Full variable domain (rest looked up from reference TRBV9 and TRBJ2-2): DSGVTQTPKHLITATGQRVTLRCSPRSGDLSVYWYQQSLDQGLQFLIQYYNGEERAKGNILERFSAQQFPDLHSELNLSSLELGDSALYFCASSHSAENTGELFFGEGSRLTVL.

Comments on this clonotype: One base separates it from a far larger clone, so it is likely a read error. V is TRBV6-1 and J is TRBJ1-1; 9 bases agree with TRBD1. This CDR3 contains 16 residues. V shed 6 bases and J 3 bases; nucleotides not matched to a gene: 11. Germline V CDR1 and CDR2: MNHNS, SASEGT. The CDR3 is CASSGRTGVMDTEAFF. The CDR3 DNA is TGTGCCAGCAGCGGGCGGACAGGGGTCATGGACACTGAAGCTTTCTTT.

Details on this clonotype: Its ends do not fully match the called genes, so a read error is possible. The rearrangement links TRBV6-5 to TRBJ2-7, with TRBD1 matching over 8 bases. CDR1 is MNHEY and CDR2 is SVGAGI in the germline V gene. The CDR3 spans 15 residues. This chain's CDR3 is CACSYLARGQDEQYF. CDR3 in DNA: TGTGCCTGCAGTTACTTGGCCAGGGGGCAGGACGAGCAGTACTTC.

This clonotype was seen many times. The chain joins TRBV11-3 to TRBJ2-1; 9 bases line up with TRBD1. From germline, CDR1 is SGHNT and CDR2 YENEEA. The CDR3 is 14 residues long. The V segment lost 5 bases and the J segment 5 bases; nucleotides outside the gene matches: 4. CDR3 in amino acids: CASSRDRANNEQFF. CDR3 coding DNA: TGTGCCAGCAGCCGGGACAGGGCTAACAATGAGCAGTTCTTC.

In its sample, this clonotype was seen many times. The gene calls are TRBV28 and TRBJ2-7; 9 bases fit TRBD2. This CDR3 comprises 15 residues. In germline, CDR1 is MDHEN, CDR2 SYDVKM. V gave up 4 bases and J gave up 3 bases; unmatched junction bases: 7. For the CDR3, the DNA is TGTGCCAGCAGTTCCCGGGCTAGCGGGAACTACGAGCAGTACTTC. It codes for CASSSRASGNYEQYF.

The chain employs TRBV10-2 and TRBJ2-2; 11 bases map to TRBD2. V gave up 10 bases and J gave up 6 bases; unmatched junction bases: 16. The length of the CDR3 is 17 residues. Looked up from germline, CDR1 is WSHSY and CDR2 is SAAADI. CDR3: CATPVGTSGVNAGELFF. DNA for the CDR3: TGCGCCACCCCGGTAGGGACTAGCGGAGTAAACGCCGGGGAGCTGTTTTTT.

This clonotype was observed at least ten times. An end of the junction differs from the germline gene, which may be a read error. The V gene is TRBV28, the J gene TRBJ1-6; 9 nucleotides line up with TRBD1. Germline assignment: CDR1 MDHEN and CDR2 SYDVKM. This CDR3 is built from 14 residues. DNA of the CDR3: TGTGCCAGCAGTTTATCGGCTTTGCAGGACAGGGGAAACTTT. Residues: CASSLSALQDRGNF.

For the CDR3, the DNA is TGTGCCAGCAGCTCGACAGGGGACACAGATACGCAGTATTTT. Amino acids: CASSSTGDTDTQYF. This chain joins TRBV5-5 and TRBJ2-3, with 8 bases matching TRBD1. V dropped 3 bases and J dropped 2; count of bases not matched to a gene: 2. CDR3 size: 14 residues. Germline V gene sequence: CDR1 SGHKS, CDR2 YYEKEE (reference sequence).

This clonotype was detected only a few times. The rearrangement joins TRBV28 to TRBJ2-1; 11 positions agree with TRBD2. There are 15 residues in the CDR3. Unmatched junction bases numbered 7, after V lost 8 bases and J lost 4 bases. Germline-derived CDR1 and CDR2 are MDHEN and SYDVKM. CDR3 protein: CASGKTSGNYNEQFF. Here the CDR3 DNA reads TGTGCCAGCGGAAAGACTAGCGGGAATTACAATGAGCAGTTCTTC.

This clonotype has at least ten counts. Written as DNA, the CDR3 is TGTGCCATCAGTGACCCCACAGGGTCAGGCTCCTACGAGCAGTACTTC. Amino acids: CAISDPTGSGSYEQYF. The V and J genes are TRBV10-3 and TRBJ2-7, with a possible D match to TRBD1 (6 bases). Germline CDR1 and CDR2: ENHRY and SYGVKD. The CDR3 has 16 residues. Trimming shortened V by 3 bases and J by 0 bases, and 15 bases separated the two germline ends.

This clonotype appeared many times. This chain links TRBV2 with TRBJ2-7, with 9 bases that match TRBD1. The ends lost 6 bases at V and 3 bases at J; junction bases unmatched: 6. The CDR3 covers 14 residues. In germline, CDR1 is SNHLY, CDR2 FYNNEI. This chain's CDR3 is CASSEQGAVYEQYF. The CDR3 DNA reads TGTGCCAGCAGCGAACAGGGGGCGGTCTACGAGCAGTACTTC.

The CDR3 loop is CSVVISATQYF. CDR3 DNA: TGCAGCGTTGTGATTAGCGCGACCCAGTACTTC. The chain uses TRBV29-1 and TRBJ2-5; D may be TRBD2 (5 bases). The V gene lost 4 bases and the J gene lost 7 bases, with 10 bases spanning the gap. The CDR3 length is 11 residues. Germline V gene lookup returns CDR1 SQVTM and CDR2 ANQGSEA.

Many counts were recorded for this clonotype. J is TRBJ2-1 and V is TRBV24-1, with no clear D. CDR3 size: 13 residues. V gave up 3 bases and J gave up 4 bases, with 6 bases separating them. Per germline, CDR1 KGHDR and CDR2 SFDVKD. In DNA form, the CDR3 reads TGTGCCACCAGTGATGGTGGTTACAATGAGCAGTTCTTC. This encodes CATSDGGYNEQFF.